These T cell receptor beta chains were read from a single sample in a study of T cells in Graves' hyperthyroidism and ophthalmopathy. TCRdb recomputed calls from the multiplex PCR reads with MiXCR, one row per CDR3 protein. The sample consists of some 460,000 distinct CDR3 sequences, 15% to 19% of them appearing once. The sample taken for sequencing was blood. These receptors all come from a woman aged 18-29 years with Graves' hyperthyroidism. The CDR3 runs from the conserved cysteine through the conserved F or W. Fields, in order: J gene, D gene, V gene, clone size, CDR3 DNA, CDR3 protein. The D gene is left open where the match is weak. The size entry is marked missing in some rows and otherwise reads once, few, many or a size class.

TRBJ1-6 TRBD1 TRBV7-8 many TGTGCCAGCAGCCCCACAGGGGGCAGTTCACCCCTCCACTTT CASSPTGGSSPLHF
TRBJ2-1 . TRBV20-1 many TGCAGTGCTAGCGGGAGTAACTCCTACAATGAGCAGTTCTTC CSASGSNSYNEQFF
TRBJ1-2 TRBD1 TRBV2 many TGTGCCAGCAACCGACAGGGGTCTGGCTACACCTTC CASNRQGSGYTF
TRBJ2-7 . TRBV14 many TGTGCCAGCAGCCAAGAAAGTAGGACACGGAAGACCTACGAGCAGTACTTC CASSQESRTRKTYEQYF
TRBJ2-7 TRBD2 TRBV29-1 . TGCAGCGTTGAAACTAGCGGAGCCTACGAGCAGTACTTC CSVETSGAYEQYF
TRBJ2-6 . TRBV6-5 . TGTGCCAGCAGTTACGCGGTCTCTGGGGCCAACGTCCTGACTTTC CASSYAVSGANVLTF
TRBJ2-4 . TRBV3-2 few TGTGCCAGCAGCCAAGGTTCCCCTAGCGGGGGCCAGAGAAACATTCAGTACTTC CASSQGSPSGGQRNIQYF
TRBJ2-1 . TRBV20-1 many TGCAGTGCTCCTGCCCCCACAATCTCCTACAATGAGCAGTTCTTC CSAPAPTISYNEQFF
TRBJ1-2 TRBD1 TRBV6-1 . TGTGCCAGCAGGCCAACAGGGGGGGGTGGCTACACCTTC CASRPTGGGGYTF
TRBJ1-4 . TRBV3-1 many TGTGCCAGCAGCCGGGACGGGAATGAAAAACTGTTTTTT CASSRDGNEKLFF
TRBJ2-3 . TRBV29-1 few TGCAGCGTTGATATCAGGGCCACAGATACGCAGTATTTT CSVDIRATDTQYF
TRBJ1-3 . TRBV6-2/TRBV6-3 . TGTGCCAGCACCGGTTTCTCTGGAAACACCATATATTTT CASTGFSGNTIYF
TRBJ1-5 . TRBV19 few TGTGCCAGTAGTATGAATGGAAAGTTGGTCCAGCCCCAGCATTTT CASSMNGKLVQPQHF
TRBJ2-1 . TRBV27 . TGTGCCACGACTCCGCGGAGGACAACTGACTACAATGAGCAGTTCTTC CATTPRRTTDYNEQFF
TRBJ2-5 . TRBV9 . TGTGCCAGCAGCGTAGGAACCGACGAGACCCAGTACTTC CASSVGTDETQYF
TRBJ1-6 . TRBV27 few TGTGCCAGCAGTTTATCACTTCCGGGTTCACCCCTCCACTTT CASSLSLPGSPLHF
TRBJ2-7 TRBD2 TRBV3-1 . TGTGCCAGCAGCCCCCCCGGGACTAGCGGGACGGTCTACGAGCAGTACTTC CASSPPGTSGTVYEQYF
TRBJ2-7 . TRBV29-1 many TGCAGCGTAAAAACAGGACCCTACGAGCAGTACTTC CSVKTGPYEQYF
TRBJ2-3 . TRBV7-9 few TGTGCCAGCAGCTTAGCGGGGACCACAGATACGCAGTATTTT CASSLAGTTDTQYF
TRBJ2-7 . TRBV5-5 . TGTGCCAGCAGAGCTACAAGGAGCTCCTACGAGCAGTACTTC CASRATRSSYEQYF
TRBJ1-2 . TRBV5-1 few TGCGCCAGCAGCGAAGGAGTAACCTATGGCTACACCTTC CASSEGVTYGYTF
TRBJ2-1 TRBD2 TRBV7-2 many TGTGCCAGCAGCTCCGCCGGGACTAGCGGGACTTATGAGCAGTTCTTC CASSSAGTSGTYEQFF
TRBJ2-4 . TRBV7-2 . TGTGCCAGCAGCTTAGGGGGGAGTGCCAAAAACATTCAGTACTTC CASSLGGSAKNIQYF
TRBJ1-2 . TRBV7-9 . TGTGCCAGCAGCTTCGGGGTAAACTATGGCTACACCTTC CASSFGVNYGYTF